The 18 T cell receptor beta chains below come from one sample, sequenced in a study of cytomegalovirus exposure and HLA in healthy donors. Both 60 Vbeta primers and 13 Jbeta primers went into the PCR. The repertoire was sequenced with immunoSEQ multiplex PCR; TCRdb's copy has only in-frame clones and lacks some. The data show about 200,000 clones, about 82% seen once. The sample taken for sequencing was PBMCs. These TCRs come from a woman aged 45-65 years in good health and CMV-seronegative.

This rearrangement joins TRBV28 to TRBJ1-5; 7 bases fit TRBD1. V shed 5 bases, J shed 3 bases, and the junction held 7 bases outside the gene matches. CDR1 and CDR2 (germline): MDHEN, SYDVKM. The CDR3 has 15 amino acids. The DNA for the CDR3 is TGTGCCAGCAGTGCCCTCGACAGGGCCAATCAGCCCCAGCATTTT. Translation gives CASSALDRANQPQHF. Complete variable domain (other parts from reference TRBV28 and TRBJ1-5): DVKVTQSSRYLVKRTGEKVFLECVQDMDHENMFWYRQDPGLGLRLIYFSYDVKMKEKGDIPEGYSVSREKKERFSLILESASTNQTSMYLCASSALDRANQPQHFGDGTRLSIL.

The chain combines TRBV21-1 with TRBJ1-5; the table's D call TRBD1 went unverified against the DNA. TRBV21-1 is tagged as a pseudogene. This CDR3 region has 15 residues. The CDR3 DNA follows: TGTGCCAGCAGCACCCCACAGGGGTGGCATCAGCCCCAGCATTTT. This translates into CASSTPQGWHQPQHF.

J is TRBJ1-2 and V is TRBV7-2; a possible D gene is TRBD1 (6 bases). In germline, CDR1 is SGHTA, CDR2 FQGNSA. The V and J ends lost 4 bases and 4 bases respectively, with 13 bases between them. CDR3 length equals 14 residues. In DNA, the CDR3 is TGTGCCAGCAGCTCCTACAGGGTTAGCTATGGCTACACCTTC. Protein product: CASSSYRVSYGYTF. The complete variable domain, with remaining parts taken from reference TRBV7-2 and TRBJ1-2, reads GAGVSQSPSNKVTEKGKDVELRCDPISGHTALYWYRQSLGQGLEFLIYFQGNSAPDKSGLPSDRFSAERTGGSVSTLTIQRTQQEDSAVYLCASSSYRVSYGYTFGSGTRLTVV.

The rearrangement links TRBV7-2 to TRBJ2-7; 8 nucleotides agree with TRBD1. CDR1 SGHTA and CDR2 FQGNSA come from the germline V gene. V shed 2 bases, J shed 1 base, and the junction held 7 bases outside the gene matches. The CDR3 consists of 16 residues. This CDR3 is CASSLSSGTGSYEQYF. CDR3 nucleotide sequence: TGTGCCAGCAGCTTATCTTCCGGGACAGGATCCTACGAGCAGTACTTC.

This clone was seen more than once but under ten times. The chain recombines TRBV18 with TRBJ2-1; 9 nucleotides match TRBD2. Trimming took 1 base from V and 2 from J; bases not matched to a gene: 0. The CDR3 contains 15 residues. CDR1 and CDR2 (germline): KGHSH, LQKENI. The CDR3 DNA is TGTGCCAGCTCACCACGGACTAGCGCCTACAATGAGCAGTTCTTC. Residues: CASSPRTSAYNEQFF.

V and J are TRBV5-1 and TRBJ1-4; possibly TRBD1 for D (6 bases). CDR3 length: 15 residues. Per germline, CDR1 SGHRS and CDR2 YFSETQ. V lost 0 bases, J lost 5 bases, and 11 bases lay in between. In DNA, the CDR3 is TGCGCCAGCAGCTTGGGGACAGTCCCGAATGAAAAACTGTTTTTT. Protein: CASSLGTVPNEKLFF.

V gene TRBV30 combines with J gene TRBJ2-1; 9 bases are a match to TRBD2. This CDR3 spans 16 amino acids. From germline, CDR1 is GTSNPN and CDR2 SVGIG (reference sequence). V lost 2 bases, J lost 7 bases, and 12 bases stayed unmatched. The CDR3 sequence: CAWSRGWAGGENEQFF. The CDR3 DNA reads TGTGCCTGGAGTAGGGGATGGGCGGGAGGGGAAAATGAGCAGTTCTTC.

The chain joins TRBV27 to TRBJ1-6; TRBD1 agrees at 7 bases. Germline CDR1 is MNHEY and CDR2 is SMNVEV (reference sequence). The V segment lost 4 bases and the J segment 8 bases; nucleotides outside the gene matches: 11. CDR3 length: 16 residues. The CDR3 sequence: CASSSRTGALHSPLHF. For the CDR3, the DNA is TGTGCCAGCAGTTCTCGGACAGGTGCCTTACATTCACCCCTCCACTTT.

The count of this clone is one. The V gene is TRBV27, the J gene TRBJ2-3; TRBD2 aligns across 10 bases. With 5 bases clipped from V and 0 bases from J, the junction kept 2 bases outside the gene matches. CDR3 length equals 15 residues. Germline assignment: CDR1 MNHEY and CDR2 SMNVEV (reference sequence). CDR3: CASSGLAASTDTQYF. CDR3 DNA sequence: TGTGCCAGCAGTGGACTAGCGGCTAGCACAGATACGCAGTATTTT.

A word on this clone: Other DNA sequences in the sample encode the same CDR3. This sequence joins TRBV27 and TRBJ2-7, with D unresolved. V was cut by 3 bases and J by 1 base, with 7 bases left in between. The CDR3 contains 13 residues. Germline values: CDR1 MNHEY, CDR2 SMNVEV (reference sequence). For the CDR3, the DNA is TGTGCCAGCAGTTTGGGCAGATCCTACGAGCAGTACTTC. Protein: CASSLGRSYEQYF.

This rearrangement joins TRBV6-5 to TRBJ2-2; TRBD2 agrees at 11 bases. Germline CDR1 and CDR2: MNHEY and SVGAGI. The CDR3 has 15 amino acids. Trimming removed 6 bases from V and 6 bases from J; junction bases left unmatched: 6. CDR3 sequence reads: CASRTGLAGAGELFF. CDR3 bases: TGTGCCAGCAGAACCGGACTAGCGGGCGCCGGGGAGCTGTTTTTT.

The V call is TRBV6-1, the J call TRBJ1-1, with D uncertain. Germline V gives CDR1 MNHNS, CDR2 SASEGT. V was pared by 10 bases and J by 4 bases, with 16 bases between. The length of the CDR3 is 13 residues. The CDR3, as DNA: TGTGCCATCCCACGCGATGTCGGCACTGAAGCTTTCTTT. Its translation: CAIPRDVGTEAFF.

The rearrangement links TRBV18 to TRBJ2-2; TRBD1 aligns across 7 bases. The CDR3 totals 18 residues. V shed 3 bases and J 2 bases; nucleotides not matched to a gene: 12. Germline-derived CDR1 and CDR2 are KGHSH and LQKENI. The CDR3 loop reads CASSPGGHGTVNTGELFF. In DNA form, the CDR3 reads TGTGCCAGCTCACCCGGTGGGCACGGGACAGTCAACACCGGGGAGCTGTTTTTT. The full variable domain, with the rest looked up from reference TRBV18 and TRBJ2-2, is NAGVMQNPRHLVRRRGQEARLRCSPMKGHSHVYWYRQLPEEGLKFMVYLQKENIIDESGMPKERFSAEFPKEGPSILRIQQVVRGDSAAYFCASSPGGHGTVNTGELFFGEGSRLTVL.

The V gene is TRBV2, the J gene TRBJ1-2, with TRBD1 identical over 10 bases. CDR3 length equals 12 residues. The V and J ends lost 6 bases and 8 bases, in that order; junction bases with no gene match: 3. Germline CDR1 reads SNHLY; CDR2 reads FYNNEI. CDR3 nucleotide sequence: TGTGCCAGCAGGACAGGGGGCGGGGGCTACACCTTC. Encoded protein: CASRTGGGGYTF.

This chain uses TRBV30 with TRBJ2-1; D is uncertain. Germline V lookup: CDR1 GTSNPN, CDR2 SVGIG (reference sequence). The CDR3 runs to 17 residues. Trimming cost V 0 bases and J 6 bases, with 21 bases left between them. The CDR3 DNA sequence: TGTGCCTGGAGTGTACTATATCCTCTTCGTATAGGCAATGAGCAGTTCTTC. This sequence encodes CAWSVLYPLRIGNEQFF.

This clone appeared once. The chain couples TRBV5-1 to TRBJ2-5, with 7 nucleotides matching TRBD2. J was trimmed by 1 base and V by 1 base; bases with no gene match: 7. CDR3 length: 16 residues. Germline lookup yields CDR1 SGHRS and CDR2 YFSETQ. CDR3 DNA: TGCGCCAGCAGCTTGCAGGTAGCGGGCGCCCAAGAGACCCAGTACTTC. Its translation is CASSLQVAGAQETQYF. The full variable domain, completed using reference TRBV5-1 and TRBJ2-5, is KAGVTQTPRYLIKTRGQQVTLSCSPISGHRSVSWYQQTPGQGLQFLFEYFSETQRNKGNFPGRFSGRQFSNSRSEMNVSTLELGDSALYLCASSLQVAGAQETQYFGPGTRLLVL.

The chain joins TRBV11-3 to TRBJ2-3; 8 bases agree with TRBD1. Germline CDR1 SGHNT, CDR2 YENEEA. V lost 3 bases, J lost 1 base, and 6 bases stayed unmatched. This CDR3 is 16 amino acids long. CDR3 DNA sequence: TGTGCCAGCAGCTTGGGACAGGTCCGTGGCACAGATACGCAGTATTTT. The encoded protein is CASSLGQVRGTDTQYF. Combining the CDR3 with reference TRBV11-3 and TRBJ2-3 gives the whole variable domain EAGVVQSPRYKIIEKKQPVAFWCNPISGHNTLYWYLQNLGQGPELLIRYENEEAVDDSQLPKDRFSAERLKGVDSTLKIQPAELGDSAVYLCASSLGQVRGTDTQYFGPGTRLTVL.

The chain uses TRBV7-9 and TRBJ1-1; D gene unclear. This CDR3 contains 15 residues. Germline V gives CDR1 SEHNR, CDR2 FQNEAQ (reference sequence). V was trimmed by 5 bases and J by 0 bases, leaving 13 bases between them. For the CDR3, the DNA is TGTGCCAGCAGCCTGAGCACCGGGATGAACACTGAAGCTTTCTTT. Protein: CASSLSTGMNTEAFF.